Listed below are T cell receptor beta chains from one sample, sequenced in a study of tumor-infiltrating lymphocytes in primary liver carcinoma. TCRdb analysed the multiplex PCR reads with MiXCR anew, one entry per CDR3 protein. The sample shows some 190,000 distinct CDR3 sequences, over 45% of them seen only once. The sequenced sample consisted of peripheral blood. The origin of the receptors is a middle-aged man with primary liver carcinoma and hepatitis B virus infection. Both conserved end residues are part of each CDR3. The D gene is left open where the match is weak. Size is omitted from some rows. Given values are once, few, many or a class for expanded clones.

d_gene,j_gene,abundance,v_gene,CDR3nt,CDR3aa
.,TRBJ1-1,.,TRBV10-2,TGCGTCAGCAGTGAGGCAAACACTGAAGCTTTCTTT,CVSSEANTEAFF
.,TRBJ2-1,few,TRBV29-1,TGCAGCGTTGAAGATGATAGCGGAGACAATGAGCAGTTCTTC,CSVEDDSGDNEQFF
TRBD2,TRBJ2-5,few,TRBV6-5,TGTGCCAGCAGTCGAGGGAGGGTACAAGAGACCCAGTACTTC,CASSRGRVQETQYF
.,TRBJ2-7,many,TRBV11-1,TGTGCCAGCAGCCCGGGACCCGATCCTTACGAGCAGTACTTC,CASSPGPDPYEQYF
.,TRBJ1-1,.,TRBV7-9,TGTGCCGGCAGCTTAGCGTTCGGTCTCCAGGGTGGGAACACTGAAGCTTTCTTT,CAGSLAFGLQGGNTEAFF
.,TRBJ2-7,.,TRBV5-4,TGTGCGATCGCTGGGGGGAGCGGCCGCGAGCAGTACTTC,CAIAGGSGREQYF
.,TRBJ2-4,.,TRBV11-2,TGTGACAGCAGCTTCCGACTAGAGGGAAGGGCCAAAAACATTCAGTACTTC,CDSSFRLEGRAKNIQYF
TRBD2,TRBJ2-1,many,TRBV29-1,TGCAGCGTTGATTTGATCCGGACTAGCGAGAAGGAAAAGTTCTTC,CSVDLIRTSEKEKFF
.,TRBJ2-7,.,TRBV12-3/TRBV12-4,TGTGCCAGCAGTTTGGACGGGGTATCTGGAGAGCAGTACTTC,CASSLDGVSGEQYF
.,TRBJ2-1,.,TRBV11-2,TGTGCCAGCAGCTTATTTCCTCGAGGGAGTGCTGGGAATGAGCAGTTCTTC,CASSLFPRGSAGNEQFF
.,TRBJ2-7,.,TRBV28,TGTACCAGCAGTTTCCGTGTTGACAGCATCTATGAGCAGTACTTC,CTSSFRVDSIYEQYF
.,TRBJ2-3,many,TRBV29-1,TGCAGCGGCCAGCTAGAGGGGGGGATAACACAGTATTTT,CSGQLEGGITQYF
TRBD1,TRBJ1-1,.,TRBV29-1,TGCAGCGTTGGCGGGACAGGGGAAGTTTGCACTGAAGCTTTCTTT,CSVGGTGEVCTEAFF
.,TRBJ2-1,.,TRBV11-2,TGTGCCAGCAGCTTTACGATCAGCAGCTACAATGAGCAGTTCTTC,CASSFTISSYNEQFF
.,TRBJ2-7,.,TRBV7-9,TGTGCCAGCAGCTTCACCCCCGGGCGGACTGCCTCCTACGAGCAGTACTTC,CASSFTPGRTASYEQYF
.,TRBJ2-1,.,TRBV5-5,TGTGCCAGCAGCTTGCTCTCCAGCTCCTACAGTGAGCAGTTCTTC,CASSLLSSSYSEQFF
TRBD1,TRBJ1-1,few,TRBV10-3,TGTGCCATCAGTGAGGACAGGGGTAAGGACACTGAAGCTTTCTTT,CAISEDRGKDTEAFF
.,TRBJ2-7,few,TRBV13,TGTGCCAGCAGCCTGGTCACCTACGAGCAGTACTTC,CASSLVTYEQYF
TRBD1,TRBJ1-2,.,TRBV7-8,TGTGCCAGCAGCTTGGCCGGACAGGCGACCTATGGCTACACCTTC,CASSLAGQATYGYTF
TRBD2,TRBJ2-1,.,TRBV10-2,TGCGCCAGCAGTCCCGGGACTAGCGGGAGCATTGAGCAGTTCTTC,CASSPGTSGSIEQFF
TRBD2,TRBJ2-2,.,TRBV13,TGTGCCAGCAGCCGGACTAGCGGGAGGGCGAACACCGGGGAGCTGTTTTTT,CASSRTSGRANTGELFF
TRBD2,TRBJ2-1,.,TRBV11-2,TGTGCCAGCAGCTTATTTTGCGGGAGGACCTACAATCAGCAGTTCTTC,CASSLFCGRTYNQQFF
TRBD2,TRBJ2-3,.,TRBV6-5,TGTGCCAGCAGTGGTCGACTAGCGGGACGCACAGATACGCAGTATTTT,CASSGRLAGRTDTQYF
.,TRBJ2-2,.,TRBV6-1,TGTGCCAGCAGTGTCGGGACCTTCACCGGGGAGCTGTTTTTT,CASSVGTFTGELFF
.,TRBJ1-2,.,TRBV5-5,TGTGCCAGCACCTTTCCAGGCCTCCCGAGGGGCGGCTACACCTTC,CASTFPGLPRGGYTF
.,TRBJ2-7,.,TRBV6-5,TGTGCCAGCAGTTATGCCCCCGGGGCCTTCTACGAGCAGTACTTC,CASSYAPGAFYEQYF
.,TRBJ2-7,.,TRBV5-4,TGTGCCAGCAGCTCCTGGGAGGACCACTACGAGCAGTACTTC,CASSSWEDHYEQYF
TRBD1,TRBJ1-5,few,TRBV10-3,TGTGCCATCAGTGAGGGGACCGCCGGACAGGGGGCAGGGCCCCAGCATTTT,CAISEGTAGQGAGPQHF
TRBD2,TRBJ2-3,.,TRBV5-4,TGTGCCAGCAGCCGTAGGACTAGCGGGGGCACAGATACGCAGTATTTT,CASSRRTSGGTDTQYF
TRBD1,TRBJ2-5,few,TRBV6-6,TGTGCCAGCATACCGGGACAGGGGATCGAGACCCAGTACTTC,CASIPGQGIETQYF
.,TRBJ2-5,.,TRBV7-8,TGTGCCAGCAGCCCCCGGGACACCCAAGAGACCCAGTACTTC,CASSPRDTQETQYF
.,TRBJ2-1,few,TRBV6-1,TGTGCCAGCAGTGGATCTCTGGGCAATGAGCAGTTCTTC,CASSGSLGNEQFF
.,TRBJ2-6,.,TRBV25-1,TGTGCCAGCAGTGAATTTTCCCCCTCTGGGGCCAACGTCCTGACTTTC,CASSEFSPSGANVLTF
.,TRBJ2-4,few,TRBV6-1,TGTGCCAGCAGTGGGAGAAACATTCAGTACTTC,CASSGRNIQYF
TRBD2,TRBJ2-1,.,TRBV11-2,TGTGCTAGCAGCTTGGCCCTAGCGGGAGTGGGAGAGCAGCTCTTC,CASSLALAGVGEQLF
TRBD1,TRBJ1-6,.,TRBV5-6,TGTGCCAGCAGCTTGGTCTCAGCCAGGGGGGATTCACCCCTCCACTTT,CASSLVSARGDSPLHF
TRBD2,TRBJ2-3,many,TRBV11-1,TGTGCCAGCAGCTTACAGGGACTAGCGGGAGTGTGGAATACGCAGTATTTT,CASSLQGLAGVWNTQYF
.,TRBJ1-2,once,TRBV28,TGTGCCAGCAGTTTAAAATATGGCTACACCTTC,CASSLKYGYTF